These 4 T cell receptor beta chains came from one sample sequenced in a study of shared clonotypes between healthy human individuals (dated by TCRdb to the early 2020s). Receptor libraries were prepared by the immunoSEQ multiplex PCR assay. Entries here come from immuneACCESS through TCRdb and include only in-frame sequences with V and J called. Some clones fail to appear in such tables; in the studies checked, an unresolved V gene covers under half of the shortfall, and the cause of the remainder is unknown. The sample table contains a few million clones; only one count was recorded for just over 90% of them. Over 0.12% of the sample comes from the top ten. The sample was naive CD4+ T cells sorted from blood. Reading the label with the study, this specimen's cell subset or site is: CD45RA+ positively selected. The receptors come from a man between 18 and 29 years old in good health.

CDR3 residues: CASSFEGRKTSYEQYF. Here the CDR3 DNA reads TGTGCCAGCAGTTTCGAGGGGCGAAAAACTTCCTACGAGCAGTACTTC. V and J are TRBV28 and TRBJ2-7, with D possibly called TRBD1 or TRBD2 (5 bases each). This CDR3 has 16 amino acids. Germline lookup yields CDR1 MDHEN and CDR2 SYDVKM. V shed 3 bases and J shed 1 base, with 16 bases lying between them.

This chain links TRBV19 with TRBJ2-3, with D unresolved. Germline V gene lookup returns CDR1 LNHDA and CDR2 SQIVND (reference sequence). V was shortened by 3 bases and J by 2 bases, with 9 bases between the two germline ends. The CDR3 length is 14 residues. The DNA of the CDR3 is TGTGCCAGTAGTATCTCAAGGTTCACAGATACGCAGTATTTT. Translation gives CASSISRFTDTQYF.

V and J are TRBV7-2 and TRBJ2-7; D call uncertain. Germline CDR1 and CDR2: SGHTA and FQGNSA. The CDR3 totals 13 residues. V dropped 3 bases and J dropped 2 bases, with 8 bases sitting between them. The CDR3 bases are TGTGCCAGCAGCTTTCTCGACACCTACGAGCAGTACTTC. Its translation is CASSFLDTYEQYF.

The CDR3 coding sequence is TGCGCCAGCAGTAATGGGACAGGGGCGGGCACTGAAGCTTTCTTT. Protein sequence: CASSNGTGAGTEAFF. The V gene is TRBV5-1, the J gene TRBJ1-1; 10 bases map to TRBD1. The CDR3 is 15 residues long. The germline CDR1 and CDR2 sequences are SGHRS and YFSETQ. V dropped 5 bases and J dropped 4; count of bases not matched to a gene: 8. The entire variable domain, with the rest obtained from reference TRBV5-1 and TRBJ1-1, is as follows: KAGVTQTPRYLIKTRGQQVTLSCSPISGHRSVSWYQQTPGQGLQFLFEYFSETQRNKGNFPGRFSGRQFSNSRSEMNVSTLELGDSALYLCASSNGTGAGTEAFFGQGTRLTVV.